A single T cell receptor beta chain is shown here with its context. Which antigen it targets is not known. Base qualities are not recorded, but no much larger clone differs from it by a single base. This sample was taken from a study of control samples from healthy donors and cancer patients (dated by TCRdb to 2018 to 2020). Libraries were constructed by the immunoSEQ multiplex PCR assay. Held by TCRdb, this immuneACCESS table contains in-frame sequences only and omits some clones. Under half of the omission traces to an unresolved V gene where checked; the cause of the rest is unknown. Present in this sample are 100,000 to 150,000 clones, approximately 89% of which were seen just once. The ten largest clones take up almost 8% of the sample. The germline V gene specifies MDHEN as CDR1 and SYDVKM as CDR2. From the cysteine through the phenylalanine, the CDR3 covers 15 amino acids. Solely the CDR3 DNA is kept, with 45 bases framed from the first base. Ends trimmed: V by 6 bases, J by 4 bases; bases unmatched to a gene: 11.

The chain couples TRBV28 to TRBJ1-2, and 7 junction bases match TRBD1. This clonotype was obtained from a woman under 30 in good health. The material sequenced was blood. The CDR3 is CASSSNTEGAYGYTF. The nucleotide sequence reads TGTGCCAGCAGCTCCAATACGGAGGGGGCCTATGGCTACACCTTC.